This T cell receptor (beta chain) was sequenced for a study of vaccination effects on CD4 cells after COVID-19. Clones were sequenced by immunoSEQ multiplex PCR, and TCRdb holds only the in-frame ones, with some missing. The repertoire has tens of thousands of clones, about 80% of them found once; the top ten carry around 3.3%. Germline lookup yields CDR1 SGHRS and CDR2 YFSETQ. This CDR3 has 13 amino acids. V gave up 0 bases and J gave up 5 bases, with 5 bases separating them. Subsequent to roughly 10 days of culture, CD4+ T cells were isolated. Documented for the person is a PCR-confirmed SARS-CoV-2 infection occurring between March and December 2020. The vaccine given was either BNT162b2 or mRNA-1273, in two doses. In this sample, this clone turned up a few times. The antigen remains unidentified.

The sequence derives from a human donor who had a prior SARS-CoV-2 infection. This chain uses TRBV5-1 with TRBJ2-2, with D hard to call. The material was CD4+ T cells from PBMCs cultured without peptide, obtained after COVID-19 vaccination. CDR3 residues: CASSLDPTGELFF. CDR3 coding DNA: TGCGCCAGCAGCTTGGATCCTACCGGGGAGCTGTTTTTT.